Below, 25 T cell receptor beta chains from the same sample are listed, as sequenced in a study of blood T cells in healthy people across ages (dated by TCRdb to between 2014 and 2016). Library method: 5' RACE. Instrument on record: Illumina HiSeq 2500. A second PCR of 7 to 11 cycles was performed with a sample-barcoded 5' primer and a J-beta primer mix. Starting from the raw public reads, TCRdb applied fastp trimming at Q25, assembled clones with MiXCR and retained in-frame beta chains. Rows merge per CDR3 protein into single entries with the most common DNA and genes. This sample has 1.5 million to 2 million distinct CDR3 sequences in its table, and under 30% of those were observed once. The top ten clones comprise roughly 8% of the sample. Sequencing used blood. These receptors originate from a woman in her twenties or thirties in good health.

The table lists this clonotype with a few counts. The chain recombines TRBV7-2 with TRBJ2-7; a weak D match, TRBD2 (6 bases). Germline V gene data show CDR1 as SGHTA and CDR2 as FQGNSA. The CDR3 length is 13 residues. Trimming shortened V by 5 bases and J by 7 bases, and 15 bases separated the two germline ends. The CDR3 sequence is CASSPREVREQYF. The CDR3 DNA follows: TGTGCCAGCAGCCCGCGGGAAGTGCGGGAGCAGTACTTC.

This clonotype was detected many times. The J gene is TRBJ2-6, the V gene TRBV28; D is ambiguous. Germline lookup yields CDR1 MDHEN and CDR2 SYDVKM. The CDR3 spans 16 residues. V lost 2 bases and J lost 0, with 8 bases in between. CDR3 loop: CASSLGSFSGANVLTF. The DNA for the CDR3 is TGTGCCAGCAGTTTAGGCTCCTTCTCTGGGGCCAACGTCCTGACTTTC.

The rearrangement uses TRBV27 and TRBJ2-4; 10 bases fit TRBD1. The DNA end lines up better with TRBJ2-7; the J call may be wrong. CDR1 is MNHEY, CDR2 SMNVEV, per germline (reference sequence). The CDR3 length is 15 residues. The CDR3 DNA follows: TGTGCCAGCAGTTTAAGGAGACAGGGGGCTGTCGAGCAGTACTTC. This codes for CASSLRRQGAVEQYF.

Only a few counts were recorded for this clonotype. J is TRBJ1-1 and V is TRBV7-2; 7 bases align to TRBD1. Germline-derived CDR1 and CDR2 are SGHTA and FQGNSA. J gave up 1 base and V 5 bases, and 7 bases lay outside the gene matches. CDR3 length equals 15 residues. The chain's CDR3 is CASSPGGGRNTEAFF. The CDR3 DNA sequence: TGTGCCAGCAGCCCCGGAGGGGGCAGGAACACTGAAGCTTTCTTT.

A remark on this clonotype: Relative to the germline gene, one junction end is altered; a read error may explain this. The CDR3 is CTSSLDPNTEAFF. The CDR3 bases are TGCACCAGCAGCTTGGACCCTAACACTGAAGCTTTCTTT. The chain recombines TRBV5-1 with TRBJ1-1; no definite D call. The CDR3 has 13 residues. CDR1 and CDR2 from the germline V gene are SGHRS and YFSETQ.

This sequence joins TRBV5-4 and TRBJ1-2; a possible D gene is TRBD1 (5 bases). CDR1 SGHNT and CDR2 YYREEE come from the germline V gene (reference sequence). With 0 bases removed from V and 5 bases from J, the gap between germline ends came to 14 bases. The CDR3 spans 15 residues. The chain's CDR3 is CASSLATGREYGYTF. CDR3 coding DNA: TGTGCCAGCAGCTTGGCGACGGGGCGAGAGTATGGCTACACCTTC.

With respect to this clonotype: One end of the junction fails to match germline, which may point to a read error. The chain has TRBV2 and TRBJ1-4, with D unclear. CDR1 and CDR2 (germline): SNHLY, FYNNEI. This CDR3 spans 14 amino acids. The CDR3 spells CASKVGSTNGKLFF. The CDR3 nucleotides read TGTGCCAGCAAAGTGGGGAGTACCAATGGAAAACTGTTTTTT.

CDR3 region: CSASLLGFGSRESSYEQYF. The CDR3 DNA sequence: TGCAGTGCGAGCCTTCTCGGGTTTGGAAGTCGGGAGAGCTCCTACGAGCAGTACTTC. This chain connects TRBV20-1 to TRBJ2-7; perhaps TRBD2 as D (6 bases). V lost 6 bases, J lost 0 bases, and 30 bases lay in between. Germline lookup yields CDR1 DFQATT and CDR2 SNEGSKA (reference sequence). The CDR3 extends over 19 amino acids.

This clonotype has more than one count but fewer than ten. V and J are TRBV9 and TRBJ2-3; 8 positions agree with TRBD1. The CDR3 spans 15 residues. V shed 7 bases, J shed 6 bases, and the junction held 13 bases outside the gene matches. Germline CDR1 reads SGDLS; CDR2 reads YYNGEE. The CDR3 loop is CASRRTGSSDDTQYF. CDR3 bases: TGTGCCAGCCGACGGACAGGGTCCTCCGATGATACGCAGTATTTT.

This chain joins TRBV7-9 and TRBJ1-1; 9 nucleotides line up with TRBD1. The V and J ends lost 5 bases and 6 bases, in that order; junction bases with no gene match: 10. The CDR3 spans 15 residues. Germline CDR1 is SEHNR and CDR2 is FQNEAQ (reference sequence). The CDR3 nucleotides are TGTGCCAGCAGCCCGGGGGACAGGGTTTTTGCTGAAGCTTTCTTT. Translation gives CASSPGDRVFAEAFF.

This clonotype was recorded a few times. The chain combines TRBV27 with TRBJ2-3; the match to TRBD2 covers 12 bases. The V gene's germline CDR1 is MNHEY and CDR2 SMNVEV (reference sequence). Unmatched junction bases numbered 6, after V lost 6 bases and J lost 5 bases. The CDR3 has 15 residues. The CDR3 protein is CASRRLAGEGDTQYF. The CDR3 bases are TGTGCCAGCAGGAGACTAGCGGGGGAGGGAGATACGCAGTATTTT.

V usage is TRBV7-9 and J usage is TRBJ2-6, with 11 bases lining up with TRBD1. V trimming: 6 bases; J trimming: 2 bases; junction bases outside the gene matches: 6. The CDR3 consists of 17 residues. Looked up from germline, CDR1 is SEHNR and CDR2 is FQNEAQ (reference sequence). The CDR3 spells CASSSRTGGAGANVLTF. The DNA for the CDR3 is TGTGCCAGCAGTTCCAGGACAGGGGGCGCTGGGGCCAACGTCCTGACTTTC.

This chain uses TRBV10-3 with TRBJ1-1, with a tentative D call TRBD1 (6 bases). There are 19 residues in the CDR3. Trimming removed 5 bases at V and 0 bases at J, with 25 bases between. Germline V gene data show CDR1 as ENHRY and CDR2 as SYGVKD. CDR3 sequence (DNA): TGTGCCATCAGTTCTCTCTCGTTGGGGGCACGGTTTATGAACACTGAAGCTTTCTTT. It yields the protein CAISSLSLGARFMNTEAFF.

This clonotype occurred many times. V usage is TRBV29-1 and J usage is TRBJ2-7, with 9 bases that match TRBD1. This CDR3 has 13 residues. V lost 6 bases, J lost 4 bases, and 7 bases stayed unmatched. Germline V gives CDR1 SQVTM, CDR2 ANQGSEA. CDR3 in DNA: TGCAGCGTCGAACAGGGGGCGCGGTACGAGCAGTACTTC. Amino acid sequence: CSVEQGARYEQYF.

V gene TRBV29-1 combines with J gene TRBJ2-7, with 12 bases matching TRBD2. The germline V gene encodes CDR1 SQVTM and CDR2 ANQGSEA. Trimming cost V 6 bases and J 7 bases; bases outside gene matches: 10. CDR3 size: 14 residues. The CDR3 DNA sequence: TGCAGCGTCCGAGCTAGCGGGAGGGTCGGGGAGCAGTACTTC. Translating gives CSVRASGRVGEQYF.

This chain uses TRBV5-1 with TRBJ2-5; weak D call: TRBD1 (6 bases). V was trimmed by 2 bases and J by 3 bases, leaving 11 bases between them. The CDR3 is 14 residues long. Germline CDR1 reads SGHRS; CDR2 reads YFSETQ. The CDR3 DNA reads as TGCGCCAGCAGCTTTATGACAGGCGAAGAGACCCAGTACTTC. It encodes CASSFMTGEETQYF.

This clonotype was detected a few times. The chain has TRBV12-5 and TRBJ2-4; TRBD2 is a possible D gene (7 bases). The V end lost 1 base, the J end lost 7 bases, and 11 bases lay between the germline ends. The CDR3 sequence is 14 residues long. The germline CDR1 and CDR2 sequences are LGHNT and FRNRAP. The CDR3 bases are TGTGCTAGTGGTTTGGACGGGGGGCGGAACATTCAGTACTTC. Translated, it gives CASGLDGGRNIQYF.

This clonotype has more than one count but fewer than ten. The CDR3 region is CASSPETGDFFYGYTF. The CDR3 nucleotides are TGTGCCAGCAGCCCTGAGACAGGGGACTTCTTCTATGGCTACACCTTC. The rearrangement joins TRBV3-1 to TRBJ1-2, with 8 bases lining up with TRBD1. CDR3 length: 16 residues. J lost 4 bases, V lost 4 bases, and 11 bases had no gene match. Germline V lookup: CDR1 LGHDT, CDR2 YNNKEL (reference sequence). The full variable domain, in which reference TRBV3-1 and TRBJ1-2 provide the parts outside the CDR3, is DTAVSQTPKYLVTQMGNDKSIKCEQNLGHDTMYWYKQDSKKFLKIMFSYNNKELIINETVPNRFSPKSPDKAHLNLHINSLELGDSAVYFCASSPETGDFFYGYTFGSGTRLTVV.

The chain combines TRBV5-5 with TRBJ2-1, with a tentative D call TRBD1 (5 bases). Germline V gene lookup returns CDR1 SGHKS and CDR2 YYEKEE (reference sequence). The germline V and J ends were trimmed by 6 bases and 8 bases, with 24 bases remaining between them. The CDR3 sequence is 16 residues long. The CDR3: CASTFPLVQGRDEQFF. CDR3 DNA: TGTGCCAGCACCTTTCCTTTGGTGCAGGGCCGCGATGAGCAGTTCTTC. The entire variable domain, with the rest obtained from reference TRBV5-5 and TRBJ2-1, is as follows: DAGVTQSPTHLIKTRGQQVTLRCSPISGHKSVSWYQQVLGQGPQFIFQYYEKEERGRGNFPDRFSARQFPNYSSELNVNALLLGDSALYLCASTFPLVQGRDEQFFGPGTRLTVL.

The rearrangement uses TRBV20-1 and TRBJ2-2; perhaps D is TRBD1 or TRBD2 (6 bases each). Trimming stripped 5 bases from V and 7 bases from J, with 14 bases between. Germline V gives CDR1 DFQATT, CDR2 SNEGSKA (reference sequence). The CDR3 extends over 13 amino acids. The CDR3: CSAPRGAGGELFF. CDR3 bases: TGCAGTGCTCCGAGGGGGGCCGGCGGGGAGCTGTTTTTT.

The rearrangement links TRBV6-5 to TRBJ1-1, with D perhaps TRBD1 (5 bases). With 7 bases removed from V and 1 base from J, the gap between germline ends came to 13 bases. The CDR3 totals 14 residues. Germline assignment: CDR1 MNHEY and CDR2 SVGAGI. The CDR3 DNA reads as TGTGCCAGCACCGACAGTAGAAGGAACACTGAAGCTTTCTTT. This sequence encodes CASTDSRRNTEAFF.

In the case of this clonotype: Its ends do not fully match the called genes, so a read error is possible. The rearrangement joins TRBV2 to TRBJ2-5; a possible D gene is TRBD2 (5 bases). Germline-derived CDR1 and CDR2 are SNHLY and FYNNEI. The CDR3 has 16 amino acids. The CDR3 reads CAGSDLSKGGLETQYF. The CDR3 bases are TGTGCCGGCAGTGACCTCAGCAAAGGCGGGTTGGAGACCCAGTACTTC.

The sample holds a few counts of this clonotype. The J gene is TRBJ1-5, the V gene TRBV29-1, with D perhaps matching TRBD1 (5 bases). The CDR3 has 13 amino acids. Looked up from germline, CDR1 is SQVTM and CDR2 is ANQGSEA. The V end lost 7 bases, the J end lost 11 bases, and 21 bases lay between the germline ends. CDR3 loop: CSASLGVFGAQHF. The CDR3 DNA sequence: TGCAGCGCTTCGTTGGGGGTCTTCGGGGCCCAGCATTTT.

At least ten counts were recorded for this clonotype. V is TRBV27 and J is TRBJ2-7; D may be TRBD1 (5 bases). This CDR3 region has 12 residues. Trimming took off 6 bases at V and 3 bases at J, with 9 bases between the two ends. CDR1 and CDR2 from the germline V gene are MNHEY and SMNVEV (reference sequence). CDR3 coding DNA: TGTGCCAGCAGGGCAGGGATCTACGAGCAGTACTTC. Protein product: CASRAGIYEQYF.

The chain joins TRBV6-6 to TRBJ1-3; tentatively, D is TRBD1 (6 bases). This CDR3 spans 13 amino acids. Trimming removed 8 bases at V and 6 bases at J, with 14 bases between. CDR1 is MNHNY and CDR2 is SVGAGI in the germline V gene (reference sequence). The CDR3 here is CASRPGVVNTIYF. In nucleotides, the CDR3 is TGTGCCAGCCGGCCAGGGGTGGTAAACACCATATATTTT.